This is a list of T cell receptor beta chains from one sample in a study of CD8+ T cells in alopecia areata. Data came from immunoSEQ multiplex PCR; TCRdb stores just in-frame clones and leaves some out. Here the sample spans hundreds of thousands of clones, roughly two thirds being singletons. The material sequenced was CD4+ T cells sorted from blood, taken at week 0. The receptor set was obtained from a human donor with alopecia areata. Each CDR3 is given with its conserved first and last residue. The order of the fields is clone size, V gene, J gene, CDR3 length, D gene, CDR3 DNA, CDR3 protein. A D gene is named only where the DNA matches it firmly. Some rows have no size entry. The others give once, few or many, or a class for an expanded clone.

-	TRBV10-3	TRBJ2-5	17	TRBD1	TGTGCCATCAGCCGAAGTATAGACAGGGAAAGAGGGGAGACCCAGTACTTC	CAISRSIDRERGETQYF
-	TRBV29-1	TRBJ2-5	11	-	TGCAGCCTTTTGGGCCAGACGGCCCAGTACTTC	CSLLGQTAQYF
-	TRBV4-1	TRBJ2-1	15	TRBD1	TGCGCCAGCAGCCTGGACAGGGCTCGCTACAATGAGCAGTTCTTC	CASSLDRARYNEQFF
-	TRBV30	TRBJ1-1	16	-	TGTGCCTGGAGTGTCTGGGGGGCGGTTATGAACACTGAAGCTTTCTTT	CAWSVWGAVMNTEAFF
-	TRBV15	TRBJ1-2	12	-	TGTGCCACCAGCGCTCAGTCGTATGGCTACACCTTC	CATSAQSYGYTF
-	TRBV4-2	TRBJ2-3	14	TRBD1	TGTGCCAGCAGCCCCGGGACAGGGACAGATACGCAGTATTTT	CASSPGTGTDTQYF
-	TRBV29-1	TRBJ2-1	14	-	TGCAGCGTTGTCGCAGGGTGGATGGGCAATGAGCAGTTCTTC	CSVVAGWMGNEQFF
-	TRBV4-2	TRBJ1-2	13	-	TGTGCCAGCAGCCAAGCCCTTCTGGCGGGCTACACCTTC	CASSQALLAGYTF
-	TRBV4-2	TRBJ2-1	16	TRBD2	TGTGCCAGCAGCCAACAAACTAGCGGGGGGGCCGCTGAGCAGTTCTTC	CASSQQTSGGAAEQFF
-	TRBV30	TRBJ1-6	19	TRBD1	TGTGCCTGGAGTAAAGGACAGGGGGCGATATCCCGTTTGGATTCACCCCTCCACTTT	CAWSKGQGAISRLDSPLHF
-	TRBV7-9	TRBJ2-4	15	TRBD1	TGTGCCAGCAGCTTAGGGGACAGCCCTAGGGACATTCAGTACTTC	CASSLGDSPRDIQYF
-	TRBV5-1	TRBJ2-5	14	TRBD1	TGCGCCAGCAGCTTACAGGGGGCGGATCAGACCCAGTACTTC	CASSLQGADQTQYF
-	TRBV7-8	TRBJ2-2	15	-	TGTGCCAGCAGCTTAATAACTCGCAACACCGGGGAGCTGTTTTTT	CASSLITRNTGELFF
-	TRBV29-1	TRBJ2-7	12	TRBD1	TGCAGCGGGGGACAGGGAGGTCTCGAGCAGTACTTC	CSGGQGGLEQYF
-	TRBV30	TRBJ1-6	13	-	TGTGCCTGGAGTGTACGCGAGGGTTCACCCCTCCACTTT	CAWSVREGSPLHF
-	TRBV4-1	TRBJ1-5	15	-	TGCGCCAGCAGCCAACTGACCTATCAGGGACAGCCCCAGCATTTT	CASSQLTYQGQPQHF
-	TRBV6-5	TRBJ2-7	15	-	TGTGCCAGCAGTTACCTCCCCTATTATACCTACGAGCAGTACTTC	CASSYLPYYTYEQYF
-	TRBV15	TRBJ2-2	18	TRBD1	TGTGCCACCAGCGGGGACAGGGGCCGCACTTTGAACACCGGGGAGCTGTTTTTT	CATSGDRGRTLNTGELFF
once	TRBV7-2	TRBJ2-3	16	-	TGTGCCAGCAGCCTAAATTGGGGACCTCGCACAGATACGCAGTATTTT	CASSLNWGPRTDTQYF
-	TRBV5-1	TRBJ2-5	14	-	TGCGCCAGCACCTACGGAGGGGATCAAGAGACCCAGTACTTC	CASTYGGDQETQYF
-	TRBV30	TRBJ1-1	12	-	TGTGCCATTGACAGGTTGAACACTGAAGCTTTCTTT	CAIDRLNTEAFF
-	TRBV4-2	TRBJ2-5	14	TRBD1	TGTGCCAGCAGCCATGGACAGGGAGAGGAGACCCAGTACTTC	CASSHGQGEETQYF
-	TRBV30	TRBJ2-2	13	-	TGTGCCTGGAGTGTACAGACGACCGGGGAGCTGTTTTTT	CAWSVQTTGELFF
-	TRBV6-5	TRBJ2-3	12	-	TGTGCCAGCATGTCTATCCGGGACAAACGGTATTTT	CASMSIRDKRYF
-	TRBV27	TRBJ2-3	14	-	TGTGCCAGCAGTTCCCTAGCCCTGAGAAGTACGCAGTATTTT	CASSSLALRSTQYF
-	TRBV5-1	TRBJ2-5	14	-	TGCGCCAGCAGCTTCGGGACCTTGGGAGAGACCCAGTACTTC	CASSFGTLGETQYF
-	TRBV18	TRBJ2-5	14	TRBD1	TGTGCCAGCTCACCACGACAGGGCCAAGAGACCCAGTACTTC	CASSPRQGQETQYF
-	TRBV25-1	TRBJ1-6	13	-	TGTGCCAGCAGTGTAACCGAAAGGGCACCCCTCCACTTT	CASSVTERAPLHF
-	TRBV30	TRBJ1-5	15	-	TGTGCCTGGAGTACCCCGGGACTCTTCAATCAGCCCCAGCATTTT	CAWSTPGLFNQPQHF
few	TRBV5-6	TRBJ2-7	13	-	TGTGCCAGCAGCTTGGGCAGGGTCCACGAGCAGTACTTC	CASSLGRVHEQYF
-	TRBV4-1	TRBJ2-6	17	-	TGCGCCAGCAGCCAAGAGGGGTGGCCGGGTGGGGCCAACGTCCTGACTTTC	CASSQEGWPGGANVLTF
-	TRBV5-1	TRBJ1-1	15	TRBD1	TGCGCCAGCAGTTTCGGACAGGGGATTTACGGTGAAGCTTTCTTT	CASSFGQGIYGEAFF
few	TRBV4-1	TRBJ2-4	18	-	TGCGCCAGCAGCCAAGTTCTGGGCAGGGATGGTCACAAAAACATTCAGTACTTC	CASSQVLGRDGHKNIQYF
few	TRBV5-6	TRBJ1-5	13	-	TGTGCCAGCAGCCCCGGAGGCAATCAGCCCCAGCATTTT	CASSPGGNQPQHF
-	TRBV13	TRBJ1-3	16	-	TGTGCCAGCAGCTTAGAGGGGGGCCGTTCTGGAAACACCATATATTTT	CASSLEGGRSGNTIYF
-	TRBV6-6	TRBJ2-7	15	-	TGTGCCAGCAGTTACCCCCAGGGACCCTCCTACGAGCAGTACTTC	CASSYPQGPSYEQYF
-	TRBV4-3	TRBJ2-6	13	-	TGCGCCAGCAGGGTCATTGGGGCCAACGTCCTGACTTTC	CASRVIGANVLTF
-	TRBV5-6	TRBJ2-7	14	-	TGTGCCAGCAGCTTTTCGGACGACCGGGGCGAGCAGTACTTC	CASSFSDDRGEQYF
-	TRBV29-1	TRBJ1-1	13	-	TGCAGCGCCCAGAAGGACGGGAACACTGAAGCTTTCTTT	CSAQKDGNTEAFF
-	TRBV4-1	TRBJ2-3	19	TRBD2	TGCGCCAGCAGCCAAGGGTCTAGCGGGGGGGCCGGGCGCACAGATACGCAGTATTTT	CASSQGSSGGAGRTDTQYF
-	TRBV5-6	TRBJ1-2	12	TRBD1	TGTGCCAGCAGCTTGACAGGGGGCGGCTACACCTTC	CASSLTGGGYTF
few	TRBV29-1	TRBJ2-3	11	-	TGCAGCGTGACGCGCACAGATACGCAGTATTTT	CSVTRTDTQYF
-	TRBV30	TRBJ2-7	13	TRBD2	TGTGCCTGCCCCATACGCGGGGGGCACGAGCAGTACTTC	CACPIRGGHEQYF
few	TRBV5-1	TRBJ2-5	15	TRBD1	TGCGCCAGCAGCTCCCGACAGGGGGGGAAAGAGACCCAGTACTTC	CASSSRQGGKETQYF
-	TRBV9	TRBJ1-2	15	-	TGTGCCAGCAGCGTAGTGAATGGAGGGGTTGGAGGCTACACCTTC	CASSVVNGGVGGYTF
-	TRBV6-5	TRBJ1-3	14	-	TGTGCCAGCAGTTACTCGGATTCTGGAAACACCATATATTTT	CASSYSDSGNTIYF
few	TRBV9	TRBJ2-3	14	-	TGTGCCAGCAGCGTAACCCCGGAGGGAGATACGCAGTATTTT	CASSVTPEGDTQYF
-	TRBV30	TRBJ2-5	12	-	TGTGCCTGGTTGCGGGGGCCGGAGACCCAGTACTTC	CAWLRGPETQYF
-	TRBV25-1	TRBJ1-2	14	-	TGTGCCAGCAGTGAACCTCAGGGGAACTATGGCTACACCTTC	CASSEPQGNYGYTF
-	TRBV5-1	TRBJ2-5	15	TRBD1	TGCGCCAGCAGCTCCGGGACAGGGGACGGAGAGACCCAGTACTTC	CASSSGTGDGETQYF